Following are 2 T cell receptor beta chains from one sample sequenced in a study of CXCR4 blockade with PD-1 therapy in pancreatic cancer. The table came from immunoSEQ multiplex PCR; TCRdb's copy has only in-frame clones and leaves some out. The sample yields approximately 8,900 clones, 50% to 75% seen once. The sample taken for sequencing was tumor tissue. The receptors stem from a human donor with pancreatic ductal adenocarcinoma.

Of note for this clone: At one boundary the junction diverges from the germline segment, which might be a read error. V gene TRBV29-1 combines with J gene TRBJ2-5; possibly TRBD1 or TRBD2 for D (5 bases each). This CDR3 has 12 amino acids. The V gene's germline CDR1 is SQVTM and CDR2 ANQGSEA. CDR3 DNA sequence: TGCAGCGTTGACAGGGACCAGGAGACCCAGTACTTC. This translates into CSVDRDQETQYF.

The chain employs TRBV29-1 and TRBJ1-1, with D possibly being TRBD1 (6 bases). CDR1 and CDR2 (germline): SQVTM, ANQGSEA. There are 17 residues in the CDR3. Trimming pared 3 bases from V and 1 base from J, leaving 21 bases between. CDR3 sequence reads: CSVEGGARDLWNTEAFF. Here the CDR3 DNA reads TGCAGCGTTGAGGGGGGGGCCAGGGACCTCTGGAACACTGAAGCTTTCTTT.